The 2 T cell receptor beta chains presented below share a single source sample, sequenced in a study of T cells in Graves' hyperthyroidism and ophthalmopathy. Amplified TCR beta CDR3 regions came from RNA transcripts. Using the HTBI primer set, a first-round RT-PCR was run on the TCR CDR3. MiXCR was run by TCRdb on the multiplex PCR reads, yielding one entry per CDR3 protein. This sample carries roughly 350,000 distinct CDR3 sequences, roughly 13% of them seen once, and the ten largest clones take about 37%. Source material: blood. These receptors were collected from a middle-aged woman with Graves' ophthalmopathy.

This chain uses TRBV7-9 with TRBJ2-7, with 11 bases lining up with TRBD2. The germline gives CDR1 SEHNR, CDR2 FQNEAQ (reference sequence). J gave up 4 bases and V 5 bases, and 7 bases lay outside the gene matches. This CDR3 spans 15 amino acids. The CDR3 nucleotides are TGTGCCAGCAGCCGAAATAGCGGGGGGGCGTACGAGCAGTACTTC. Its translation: CASSRNSGGAYEQYF.

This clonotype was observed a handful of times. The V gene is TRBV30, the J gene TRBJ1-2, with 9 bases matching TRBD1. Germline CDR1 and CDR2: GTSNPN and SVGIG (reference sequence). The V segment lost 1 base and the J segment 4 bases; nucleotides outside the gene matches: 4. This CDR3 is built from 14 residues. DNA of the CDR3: TGTGCCTGGAGTGGGACAGGGGACATCTATGGCTACACCTTC. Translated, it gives CAWSGTGDIYGYTF.